Given below is one TCR beta chain in context. Its cognate antigen is unknown. Method: immunoSEQ multiplex PCR; TCRdb's copy keeps in-frame clones and lacks some. The table has about 140,000 clones, around 90% seen once; the top ten hold around 8%. The sample belongs to a study of cytomegalovirus exposure and HLA in healthy donors. Background on the study: The platform used for the approximately 130 validation repertoires matched that of the 666 first-cohort repertoires, a later analysis reported. The study's findings and limits: The tendency of first-cohort TCR clusters to co-occur in the 120 or so validation repertoires was the finding of a later analysis. Both high specificity and high sensitivity reportedly marked the classifier's diagnosis of cytomegalovirus status.

Losses at the gene ends were 5 bases for V and 7 bases for J; bases not matched to a gene: 14. The CDR3 extends over 16 amino acids. Germline CDR1 reads MNHEY; CDR2 reads SMNVEV (reference sequence). The V call is TRBV27, the J call TRBJ2-1; 7 bases agree with TRBD2. The sequencing input was PBMCs. This clonotype was obtained from a woman aged 18-29 years in good health and CMV-seropositive. In DNA form, the CDR3 reads TGTGCCAGCAGTCCCCACGGGGGGACGATGAAGAATGAGCAGTTCTTC. This sequence encodes CASSPHGGTMKNEQFF.